This TCR beta chain was captured in a study of blood T cell repertoires in COVID-19. Study details: Samples of COVID-19 (acute and convalescent) were obtained from the United States, Italy and Spain. T cells, B-cell-depleted T cells, or PBMCs supplied cDNA or gDNA.

Source study methods: It was from reference gene primer amplification that nucleated cell counts were estimated. Sequencing used immunoSEQ multiplex PCR; TCRdb keeps in-frame clones, though not all of them. V, J and clone size derive from that table, while D and trimming were established from the DNA sequence. The data show around 270,000 clones, 65% to 85% seen once. Enrollment of patients from Seattle took place during active infection, with longitudinal follow-up. The germline V gene has CDR1 SGHTA and CDR2 FQGNSA. V lost 1 base, J lost 4 bases, and 11 bases stayed unmatched. This CDR3 has 17 residues.

This sequence was found in a person in their 70s with COVID-19, enrolled during active disease. The rearrangement links TRBV7-2 to TRBJ2-3; 7 bases line up with TRBD1. The sequencing sample was made of peripheral blood. The CDR3 reads CASSLGPPGQRSDTQYF. CDR3 nucleotides: TGTGCCAGCAGCTTAGGGCCTCCGGGACAGAGGTCAGATACGCAGTATTTT.